This TCR beta chain was retrieved from a study of blood T cells in healthy people across ages. Using a J-beta primer mix together with a sample-barcoded 5' primer, a second PCR was run for about 6 to 12 cycles. TCRdb reprocessed the 5' RACE reads with MiXCR, giving one entry per CDR3 protein. The table lists some 1,500,000 distinct CDR3 sequences, approximately 43% of them singletons. The CDR3 contains 16 residues. CDR1 LGHNA and CDR2 YSLEER come from the germline V gene. V was cut by 4 bases and J by 5 bases, with 18 bases left in between. This clonotype was seen only a few times. This TCR was recovered from a young woman in good health. V is TRBV4-3 and J is TRBJ2-1; unclear D gene. Material for sequencing was blood. CDR3 in amino acids: CASSRELSPWDNEQFF. The CDR3 DNA is TGCGCCAGCAGCCGCGAACTGTCACCTTGGGACAATGAGCAGTTCTTC.